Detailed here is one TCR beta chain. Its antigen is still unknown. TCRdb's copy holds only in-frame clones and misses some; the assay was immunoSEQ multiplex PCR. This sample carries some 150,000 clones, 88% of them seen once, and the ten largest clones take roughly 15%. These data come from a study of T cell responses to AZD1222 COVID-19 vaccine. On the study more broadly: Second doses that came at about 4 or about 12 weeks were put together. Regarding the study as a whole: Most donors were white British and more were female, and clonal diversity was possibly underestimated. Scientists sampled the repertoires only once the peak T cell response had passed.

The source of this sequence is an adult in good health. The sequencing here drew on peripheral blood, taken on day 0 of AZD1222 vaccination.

The CDR3 DNA reads as TGTGCCAGCAATGGAGGGGCTAGCAATCAGCCCCAGCATTTT. It specifies CASNGGASNQPQHF. J is TRBJ1-5 and V is TRBV9; D is perhaps TRBD1 (5 bases). This CDR3 is 14 amino acids long. Germline V CDR1 and CDR2: SGDLS, YYNGEE. Trimming shortened V by 6 bases and J by 0 bases, and 10 bases separated the two germline ends.